Below, 15 T cell receptor beta chains from the same sample are listed, as sequenced in a study of beta chain features in type 1 diabetes. Every isolated RNA sample was fully reverse transcribed, so sequencing captured expressed TCRB transcripts. Produced via immunoSEQ multiplex PCR; TCRdb's table is partial and in-frame only. This table holds under 200,000 clones, about 8.5% found once. Sequenced material: central memory CD4+ T cells from blood. Receptors were obtained from a man between 18 and 35 years old in good health.

This clone was detected only a few times. This chain connects TRBV5-1 to TRBJ2-5, with 7 bases aligning to TRBD2. Germline V CDR1 and CDR2: SGHRS, YFSETQ. The CDR3 spans 16 residues. Unmatched junction bases numbered 13, after V lost 4 bases and J lost 4 bases. CDR3 coding DNA: TGCGCCAGCAGCCCCGGAGTAGCGGGTTTTGTAGAGACCCAGTACTTC. As protein: CASSPGVAGFVETQYF.

This clone was picked up a small number of times. The V gene is TRBV28, the J gene TRBJ1-1, with D unresolved. The germline V gene has CDR1 MDHEN and CDR2 SYDVKM. The CDR3 has 13 amino acids. Trimming cost V 3 bases and J 7 bases, with 12 bases left between them. This CDR3 is CASSFSITVEAFF. The CDR3, as DNA: TGTGCCAGCAGTTTTAGTATTACGGTTGAAGCTTTCTTT.

This clone was observed at least ten times. This chain links TRBV7-9 with TRBJ1-1, with D hard to call. The germline gives CDR1 SEHNR, CDR2 FQNEAQ (reference sequence). Trimming left V 4 bases short and J 4 bases short, with 10 bases between. The CDR3 is 13 residues long. The CDR3 is CASSSPVLTEAFF. CDR3 DNA: TGTGCCAGCAGCTCCCCAGTCCTCACTGAAGCTTTCTTT. Together with reference TRBV7-9 and TRBJ1-1, the CDR3 gives the full variable domain: DTGVSQNPRHKITKRGQNVTFRCDPISEHNRLYWYRQTLGQGPEFLTYFQNEAQLEKSRLLSDRFSAERPKGSFSTLEIQRTEQGDSAMYLCASSSPVLTEAFFGQGTRLTVV.

This clone has a handful of counts. This rearrangement joins TRBV29-1 to TRBJ2-1; D might be TRBD2 (5 bases). This CDR3 has 14 residues. The germline V and J ends were trimmed by 2 bases and 0 bases, with 8 bases remaining between them. Germline V CDR1 and CDR2: SQVTM, ANQGSEA. In DNA form, the CDR3 reads TGCAGCGTTGAATTAGGGAGCTCCTACAATGAGCAGTTCTTC. As protein: CSVELGSSYNEQFF.

This clone has ten or more counts. J is TRBJ2-7 and V is TRBV5-1, with 7 bases fitting TRBD1. With 6 bases clipped from V and 1 base from J, the junction kept 4 bases outside the gene matches. In germline, CDR1 is SGHRS, CDR2 YFSETQ. This CDR3 comprises 13 residues. CDR3 region: CASTRDSSYEQYF. In nucleotides, the CDR3 is TGCGCCAGCACCAGGGACAGTTCCTACGAGCAGTACTTC.

V is TRBV5-6 and J is TRBJ2-4; D is unclear. With 6 bases removed from V and 2 bases from J, the gap between germline ends came to 15 bases. This CDR3 has 15 residues. Looked up from germline, CDR1 is SGHDT and CDR2 is YYEEEE. Written as DNA, the CDR3 is TGTGCCAGCAATTCCCTTGCGGTTCCCAAAAACATTCAGTACTTC. Amino acids: CASNSLAVPKNIQYF.

The genes are TRBV28 and TRBJ2-7, with a weak D call TRBD1 (5 bases). Trimming removed 3 bases at V and 6 bases at J, with 18 bases between. CDR1 and CDR2 from the germline V gene are MDHEN and SYDVKM. This CDR3 has 15 residues. The CDR3 loop reads CASSFPQGNVGEQYF. In DNA, the CDR3 is TGTGCCAGCAGTTTCCCGCAGGGAAATGTTGGCGAGCAGTACTTC.

For this clone: Other DNA sequences in this specimen translate into the identical CDR3. CDR3 in DNA: TGTGCCAGTAGTATATCGGGTGTTAAAGACACTGAAGCTTTCTTT. It is translated as CASSISGVKDTEAFF. The V and J genes are TRBV19 and TRBJ1-1; no firm D call. Trimming cost V 2 bases and J 3 bases, with 13 bases left between them. The germline CDR1 and CDR2 sequences are LNHDA and SQIVND (reference sequence). The CDR3 totals 15 residues.

This chain uses TRBV6-5 with TRBJ1-4; a weak D match, TRBD1 (6 bases). Germline V gives CDR1 MNHEY, CDR2 SVGAGI. This CDR3 has 13 residues. The V gene lost 10 bases and the J gene lost 8 bases, with 17 bases spanning the gap. Here the CDR3 DNA reads TGTGCCATCAGGAACGTGGGGGCGGAAAAACTGTTTTTT. This sequence encodes CAIRNVGAEKLFF.

The table lists this clone with a few counts. The V gene is TRBV4-3, the J gene TRBJ2-2, with D possibly TRBD2 on 6 matching bases. The V end was cut by 4 bases, the J end by 2 bases, with 11 bases between. Germline loops: CDR1 LGHNA, CDR2 YSLEER. The CDR3 length is 15 residues. The CDR3 coding sequence is TGCGCCAGCAGCCTTTCTAGCGCAAACACCGGGGAGCTGTTTTTT. This encodes CASSLSSANTGELFF.

Only a few counts were recorded for this clone. The rearrangement links TRBV6-1 to TRBJ1-5; 7 nucleotides agree with TRBD1. Germline V gene sequence: CDR1 MNHNS, CDR2 SASEGT. With V trimmed by 10 bases and J by 3 bases, 9 bases remained unmatched. The CDR3 is 14 residues long. The CDR3 sequence: CATLRQGHNQPQHF. In DNA, the CDR3 is TGTGCCACCCTACGACAGGGCCACAATCAGCCCCAGCATTTT.

This clone showed up many times. The chain recombines TRBV7-2 with TRBJ2-1, with D possibly being TRBD2 (6 bases). This CDR3 has 15 residues. Trimming pared 5 bases from V and 3 bases from J, leaving 14 bases between. Germline values: CDR1 SGHTA, CDR2 FQGNSA. CDR3 sequence reads: CASSVGGNDYNEQFF. CDR3 DNA: TGTGCCAGCAGCGTTGGGGGGAACGACTACAATGAGCAGTTCTTC.

The chain recombines TRBV9 with TRBJ2-3; 7 bases fit TRBD1. After removal of 3 bases from V and 7 bases from J, the junction contained 17 bases not matched to a gene. The CDR3 sequence is 17 residues long. Germline V gene sequence: CDR1 SGDLS, CDR2 YYNGEE. CDR3 DNA: TGTGCCAGCAGCGGGCAGGGGGTTATTGGGAGTCGAAATACGCAGTATTTT. Its translation: CASSGQGVIGSRNTQYF.

J is TRBJ1-1 and V is TRBV19, with TRBD1 matching over 7 bases. The junction had 19 bases not matched to a gene; V was cut back by 6 bases and J by 3 bases. The V gene's germline CDR1 is LNHDA and CDR2 SQIVND (reference sequence). CDR3 length: 18 residues. Here the CDR3 DNA reads TGTGCCAGTAGACCTGCCTACTCCTCAGGGGGTTGGGACACTGAAGCTTTCTTT. It codes for CASRPAYSSGGWDTEAFF.

The genes are TRBV4-2 and TRBJ1-2; a weak D match, TRBD1 (6 bases). CDR1 and CDR2 (germline): LGHNA, YNFKEQ. CDR3 length: 13 amino acids. V lost 4 bases, J lost 4 bases, and 10 bases lay in between. CDR3 amino acids: CASSPGQSYGYTF. The CDR3 DNA is TGTGCCAGCAGCCCGGGACAATCCTATGGCTACACCTTC.